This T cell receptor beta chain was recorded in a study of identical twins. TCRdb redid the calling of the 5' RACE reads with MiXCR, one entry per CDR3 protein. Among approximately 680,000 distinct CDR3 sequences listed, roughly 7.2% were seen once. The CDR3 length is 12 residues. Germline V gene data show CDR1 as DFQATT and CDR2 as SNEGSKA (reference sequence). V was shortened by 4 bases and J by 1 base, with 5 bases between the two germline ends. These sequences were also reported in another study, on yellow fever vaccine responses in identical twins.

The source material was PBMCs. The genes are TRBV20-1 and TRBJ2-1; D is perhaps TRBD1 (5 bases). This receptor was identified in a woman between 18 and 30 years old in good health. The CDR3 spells CSAKGSYNEQFF. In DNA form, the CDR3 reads TGCAGTGCTAAGGGGTCCTACAATGAGCAGTTCTTC.